Following are 27 T cell receptor beta chains from one sample sequenced in a study of T cells in Graves' hyperthyroidism and ophthalmopathy. Amplification of TCR beta CDR3 regions was performed using RNA transcripts as template. Using the HTBI primer set, a first-round RT-PCR was run on the TCR CDR3. MiXCR was run by TCRdb on the multiplex PCR reads, yielding one entry per CDR3 protein. This sample yields around 370,000 distinct CDR3 sequences, of which less than 20% are seen a single time; 40% belongs to the top ten. Source material: blood. Source of these receptors: a young man with Graves' ophthalmopathy.

V gene TRBV6-4 combines with J gene TRBJ2-1, with 8 bases lining up with TRBD2. The CDR3 totals 15 residues. Germline V lookup: CDR1 MRHNA, CDR2 SNTAGT. J was trimmed by 0 bases and V by 3 bases; bases with no gene match: 1. CDR3 region: CASSESGGSYNEQFF. The DNA for the CDR3 is TGTGCCAGCAGTGAAAGCGGGGGCTCCTACAATGAGCAGTTCTTC.

The V call is TRBV12-3 or TRBV12-4, the J call TRBJ2-1; possibly TRBD2 for D (6 bases). The CDR3 extends over 12 amino acids. The V end was cut by 6 bases, the J end by 14 bases, with 17 bases between. In DNA, the CDR3 is TGTGCCAGCAGGCCGGAGGGCATCACGGAGTTCTTC. It yields the protein CASRPEGITEFF.

The table lists this clonotype with a few counts. The chain joins TRBV4-1 to TRBJ1-6; D may be TRBD1 (6 bases). The germline V gene encodes CDR1 MGHRA and CDR2 YSYEKL. Trimming cost V 5 bases and J 8 bases, with 13 bases left between them. The CDR3 runs to 14 residues. The CDR3 protein is CASSSRTAYSPLHF. The CDR3 nucleotides read TGCGCCAGCAGCTCGCGGACAGCCTATTCACCCCTCCACTTT.

Here the CDR3 DNA reads TGCAGTGCCAAAGGGGGACACCGGGAAAAACTGTTTTTT. Its protein product is CSAKGGHREKLFF. The J gene is TRBJ1-4, the V gene TRBV20-1, with D possibly matching TRBD1 (6 bases). V lost 6 bases and J lost 8, with 16 bases in between. Germline V gene sequence: CDR1 DFQATT, CDR2 SNEGSKA (reference sequence). The CDR3 has 13 amino acids.

V is TRBV6-1 and J is TRBJ2-7; no firm D call. The V end was cut by 7 bases, the J end by 2 bases, with 9 bases between. CDR1 is MNHNS and CDR2 is SASEGT in the germline V gene. The CDR3 contains 12 residues. The CDR3 coding sequence is TGTGCCAGCACCGGGCCCACCTACGAGCAGTACTTC. As protein: CASTGPTYEQYF.

Turning to this clonotype: The junction shows a germline mismatch at one end, possibly a read error. The chain couples TRBV27 to TRBJ2-1; D not resolved. CDR3 length: 12 residues. Looked up from germline, CDR1 is MNHEY and CDR2 is SMNVEV (reference sequence). The CDR3 loop is CASSLFGNERFF. As DNA, the CDR3 is TGTGCCAGCAGTTTATTTGGGAATGAGCGGTTCTTC.

As regards this clonotype: Relative to the germline gene, one junction end is altered; a read error may explain this. The chain combines TRBV3-1 with TRBJ2-1; TRBD2 agrees at 11 bases. This CDR3 has 16 amino acids. Germline values: CDR1 LGHDT, CDR2 YNNKEL (reference sequence). The CDR3 spells CASSQDLGLADNGQFF. CDR3 nucleotide sequence: TGTGCCAGCAGCCAAGATCTGGGACTAGCGGACAATGGGCAGTTCTTC.

The chain links TRBV12-3 or TRBV12-4 to TRBJ2-1, with D perhaps TRBD1 (5 bases). The CDR3 loop spans 15 amino acids. V was trimmed by 5 bases and J by 5 bases, leaving 16 bases between them. The CDR3 spells CASSVYPQGDNEQFF. CDR3 nucleotide sequence: TGTGCCAGCAGTGTATATCCTCAGGGTGACAATGAGCAGTTCTTC.

The rearrangement links TRBV4-1 to TRBJ2-3; 12 bases agree with TRBD2. Germline loops: CDR1 MGHRA, CDR2 YSYEKL. The CDR3 length is 17 residues. V shed 3 bases, J shed 5 bases, and the junction held 9 bases outside the gene matches. The CDR3, as DNA: TGCGCCAGCAGCCACTCTAGCGGGGGGGCCCGGTTAGATACGCAGTATTTT. Encoded protein: CASSHSSGGARLDTQYF.

This clonotype appeared a few times. The chain uses TRBV18 and TRBJ2-1, with D perhaps given as TRBD1 or TRBD2 (7 bases each). Germline-derived CDR1 and CDR2 are KGHSH and LQKENI. Trimming left V 4 bases short and J 5 bases short, with 12 bases between. The CDR3 is made up of 14 amino acids. The chain's CDR3 is CASSQQGRDNEQFF. In DNA, the CDR3 is TGTGCCAGCTCACAACAGGGGAGGGACAATGAGCAGTTCTTC.

V usage is TRBV6-5 and J usage is TRBJ2-5, with 12 bases lining up with TRBD2. V lost 0 bases, J lost 5 bases, and 4 bases stayed unmatched. The CDR3 consists of 16 residues. Germline CDR1 and CDR2: MNHEY and SVGAGI. The CDR3 DNA follows: TGTGCCAGCAGTTACTCTCTAGCGGGGGGGCCGGAGACCCAGTACTTC. Amino acids: CASSYSLAGGPETQYF.

This clonotype was recorded at least ten times. V is TRBV11-2 and J is TRBJ2-5; the D gene is possibly TRBD1 (5 bases). V was pared by 5 bases and J by 5 bases, with 15 bases between. CDR1 and CDR2 from the germline V gene are SGHAT and FQNNGV. The CDR3 sequence is 14 residues long. CDR3 amino acids: CASSGRGSSETQYF. CDR3 nucleotide sequence: TGTGCCAGCAGCGGAAGGGGTAGTTCGGAGACCCAGTACTTC.

In this sample, this clonotype turned up a few times. This sequence joins TRBV10-2 and TRBJ2-5; TRBD2 aligns across 7 bases. There are 11 residues in the CDR3. Trimming took 8 bases from V and 5 from J; bases not matched to a gene: 2. Germline V gene sequence: CDR1 WSHSY, CDR2 SAAADI. The CDR3 DNA follows: TGCGCCAGCGAGCGGGGTGAGACCCAGTACTTC. Its translation: CASERGETQYF.

This clonotype was observed once. The chain links TRBV19 to TRBJ2-7, with TRBD2 as a possible D gene (5 bases). The germline V and J ends were trimmed by 8 bases and 2 bases, with 13 bases remaining between them. The CDR3 loop spans 13 amino acids. Germline values: CDR1 LNHDA, CDR2 SQIVND (reference sequence). CDR3 in amino acids: CASAPLGTYEQYF. CDR3 bases: TGTGCCAGTGCCCCTCTCGGGACCTACGAGCAGTACTTC.

A word on this clonotype: A much larger clone differs by one base, so this may be a read error. V usage is TRBV12-3 or TRBV12-4 and J usage is TRBJ2-3, with D possibly being TRBD2 (6 bases). The CDR3 is 17 residues long. This CDR3 is CASSSLHPGLSTGTQYF. The DNA for the CDR3 is TGTGCCAGCAGCTCCCTTCACCCGGGACTCAGCACAGGTACGCAGTATTTT.

In its sample, this clonotype was seen many times. V and J are TRBV20-1 and TRBJ1-1, with D possibly being TRBD1 (5 bases). The CDR3 loop spans 16 amino acids. Per germline, CDR1 DFQATT and CDR2 SNEGSKA (reference sequence). V shed 2 bases and J shed 5 bases, with 21 bases lying between them. CDR3 protein: CSARLRPEGAGTEAFF. In DNA, the CDR3 is TGCAGTGCTAGATTGAGGCCGGAAGGGGCAGGGACTGAAGCTTTCTTT.

By sample fraction, this clonotype is medium-sized. This sequence joins TRBV12-3 or TRBV12-4 and TRBJ1-2; 7 bases match TRBD1. Losses at the gene ends were 0 bases for V and 6 bases for J; bases not matched to a gene: 4. The CDR3 sequence is 14 residues long. CDR3 bases: TGTGCCAGCAGTTTAGCCAGGGGGAAGGATGGCTACACCTTC. Residues: CASSLARGKDGYTF.

This clonotype was seen ten or more times. The CDR3 is CASSPQLRRGDNEQFF. The DNA for the CDR3 is TGTGCCAGCAGTCCCCAATTACGGCGGGGGGACAATGAGCAGTTCTTC. This chain connects TRBV11-2 to TRBJ2-1; 8 bases match TRBD2. Germline lookup yields CDR1 SGHAT and CDR2 FQNNGV. This CDR3 is built from 16 residues. The V gene end was trimmed by 6 bases and the J gene end by 5 bases; junction bases not matched to a gene: 12. The full variable domain, completed using reference TRBV11-2 and TRBJ2-1, is EAGVAQSPRYKIIEKRQSVAFWCNPISGHATLYWYQQILGQGPKLLIQFQNNGVVDDSQLPKDRFSAERLKGVDSTLKIQPAKLEDSAVYLCASSPQLRRGDNEQFFGPGTRLTVL.

The chain recombines TRBV6-5 with TRBJ1-2; the D is unclear. The CDR3 totals 16 residues. The V end was cut by 0 bases, the J end by 2 bases, with 13 bases between. Germline V gene data show CDR1 as MNHEY and CDR2 as SVGAGI. The CDR3 DNA reads TGTGCCAGCAGTTACTCGAGTGATTTGGGGAACTATGGCTACACCTTC. This codes for CASSYSSDLGNYGYTF.

The J gene is TRBJ2-2, the V gene TRBV24-1; D uncertain. V lost 7 bases to trimming and J lost 1 base, with 9 bases between them. The CDR3 sequence is 14 residues long. The germline V gene encodes CDR1 KGHDR and CDR2 SFDVKD. The CDR3 DNA is TGTGCCACCAGGGTGTCGGGGAACACCGGGGAGCTGTTTTTT. This sequence encodes CATRVSGNTGELFF.

The table lists this clonotype with many counts. This rearrangement joins TRBV10-2 to TRBJ1-2; the match to TRBD1 covers 11 bases. The CDR3 contains 16 residues. V lost 6 bases to trimming and J lost 5 bases; unmatched junction nucleotides: 11. CDR1 is WSHSY, CDR2 SAAADI, per germline. The CDR3 region is CASSSDRGRIGYGYTF. CDR3 sequence (DNA): TGCGCCAGCAGCTCGGACAGGGGGCGGATTGGGTATGGCTACACCTTC.

The V gene is TRBV4-1, the J gene TRBJ2-5, with no clear D. The germline V gene encodes CDR1 MGHRA and CDR2 YSYEKL. The V end was cut by 0 bases, the J end by 2 bases, with 10 bases between. This CDR3 is built from 15 residues. The CDR3 coding sequence is TGCGCCAGCAGCCAAGATCGCTCAGAACAAGAGACCCAGTACTTC. This codes for CASSQDRSEQETQYF.

As concerns this clonotype: Just one base apart from a much larger clone, this may be a read error. Lacking the conserved final phenylalanine or tryptophan, this CDR3 likely reflects a read error. The chain couples TRBV20-1 to TRBJ1-1, with D unresolved. This CDR3 contains 13 residues. Trimming took off 0 bases at V and 1 base at J, with 6 bases between the two ends. The germline V gene has CDR1 DFQATT and CDR2 SNEGSKA (reference sequence). CDR3 DNA: TGCAGTGCTAGAGATCTGGGGAACACTGAAGCTTTCCTT. Its translation is CSARDLGNTEAFL.

This clonotype was recorded many times. The chain uses TRBV11-1 and TRBJ1-6, with D hard to call. The V end was cut by 5 bases, the J end by 9 bases, with 14 bases between. This CDR3 is built from 14 residues. CDR1 and CDR2 from the germline V gene are SGHAT and FQDESV (reference sequence). In DNA, the CDR3 is TGTGCCAGCAGCCTTAATAGGAGTCCTTCACCCCTCCACTTT. Protein product: CASSLNRSPSPLHF.

A single count supports this clonotype. The V call is TRBV9, the J call TRBJ2-1; 9 bases match TRBD2. The CDR3 has 15 amino acids. Germline V CDR1 and CDR2: SGDLS, YYNGEE. V lost 0 bases and J lost 9; bases outside the gene matches: 7. The CDR3 DNA reads as TGTGCCAGCAGCGTAGGCGGGGGGGCTAGTATTGAGCAGTTCTTC. As protein: CASSVGGGASIEQFF.

The sample holds a few counts of this clonotype. The CDR3 bases are TGTGCCATCGGGGGGGATCAGCCCCAGCATTTT. It translates to CAIGGDQPQHF. The chain employs TRBV10-3 and TRBJ1-5, with a tentative D call TRBD1 (5 bases). The CDR3 loop spans 11 amino acids. V was cut by 8 bases and J by 5 bases, with 7 bases left in between. Germline V gene sequence: CDR1 ENHRY, CDR2 SYGVKD.

This clonotype came up a few times. The rearrangement uses TRBV24-1 and TRBJ1-5; 7 bases map to TRBD1. Germline CDR1 is KGHDR and CDR2 is SFDVKD. This CDR3 has 14 residues. After removal of 9 bases from V and 6 bases from J, the junction contained 10 bases not matched to a gene. Here the CDR3 DNA reads TGTGCCACCGGGGGAAGGGGGCCGGGTCAGCCCCAGCATTTT. Amino acids: CATGGRGPGQPQHF.